This passage covers 27 T cell receptor beta chains from one sample sequenced in a study of T cell responses to AZD1222 COVID-19 vaccine. Sequenced by immunoSEQ multiplex PCR; TCRdb stores in-frame clones only, minus some. The data contain about 130,000 clones, roughly 91% of them singletons. Sequenced here: peripheral blood, sampled 28 days after the second AZD1222 dose. These receptors all stem from an adult who received the AZD1222 COVID-19 vaccine.

This clone was seen just once. V and J are TRBV7-6 and TRBJ2-1, with 11 bases that match TRBD2. This CDR3 spans 15 amino acids. V shed 5 bases and J 7 bases; nucleotides not matched to a gene: 7. Germline assignment: CDR1 SGHVS and CDR2 FNYEAQ. The CDR3 DNA is TGTGCCAGCAGCCTCTCTAGCGGGGGGTCGAATGAGCAGTTCTTC. This sequence encodes CASSLSSGGSNEQFF.

The chain uses TRBV12-3 or TRBV12-4 and TRBJ2-1; possibly TRBD2 for D (6 bases). V lost 3 bases and J 6 bases, leaving 9 bases between the germline ends. The CDR3 extends over 13 amino acids. CDR3: CASSFGGFNEQFF. The CDR3 DNA reads TGTGCCAGCAGTTTTGGGGGGTTCAATGAGCAGTTCTTC.

This chain uses TRBV11-3 with TRBJ2-7; D is uncertain. The CDR3 extends over 13 amino acids. Trimming cost V 2 bases and J 4 bases, with 9 bases left between them. Germline-derived CDR1 and CDR2 are SGHNT and YENEEA. The CDR3 DNA reads as TGTGCCAGCAGCTTAATCACCGGGTACGAGCAGTACTTC. Its translation is CASSLITGYEQYF.

The rearrangement joins TRBV6-5 to TRBJ1-2; D uncertain. The CDR3 has 13 residues. Germline V gene data show CDR1 as MNHEY and CDR2 as SVGAGI. Between the trimmed V and J ends, which lost 6 bases and 6 bases, there was a span of 14 bases. In DNA form, the CDR3 reads TGTGCCAGCAGCCAAAACCCAATGAATGGCTACACCTTC. Its protein product is CASSQNPMNGYTF.

The V and J genes are TRBV4-3 and TRBJ1-4; perhaps TRBD1 as D (5 bases). Per the germline V gene, CDR1 is LGHNA and CDR2 is YSLEER. This CDR3 spans 19 amino acids. The V end lost 1 base, the J end lost 0 bases, and 18 bases lay between the germline ends. In DNA, the CDR3 is TGCGCCAGCAGCCAAGTTCCCGGGGCAGGGAGGGCAACTAATGAAAAACTGTTTTTT. This sequence encodes CASSQVPGAGRATNEKLFF.

This chain joins TRBV5-1 and TRBJ2-2; D gene uncertain. This CDR3 has 14 amino acids. Germline V gene data show CDR1 as SGHRS and CDR2 as YFSETQ. V was pared by 1 base and J by 3 bases, with 7 bases between. The CDR3 region is CASSLRVDTGELFF. The CDR3 DNA follows: TGCGCCAGCAGCTTGCGGGTGGACACCGGGGAGCTGTTTTTT.

V gene TRBV7-9 combines with J gene TRBJ2-5; D might be TRBD2 (5 bases). Trimming stripped 6 bases from V and 4 bases from J, with 9 bases between. Germline assignment: CDR1 SEHNR and CDR2 FQNEAQ (reference sequence). The CDR3 extends over 12 amino acids. CDR3 DNA sequence: TGTGCCAGCAGTGTAGCGTCAGAGACCCAGTACTTC. Translated, it gives CASSVASETQYF. Filled out from reference TRBV7-9 and TRBJ2-5, the complete variable domain reads DTGVSQNPRHKITKRGQNVTFRCDPISEHNRLYWYRQTLGQGPEFLTYFQNEAQLEKSRLLSDRFSAERPKGSFSTLEIQRTEQGDSAMYLCASSVASETQYFGPGTRLLVL.

This chain connects TRBV7-2 to TRBJ1-2, with D unclear. CDR3 size: 13 residues. V shed 1 base and J shed 4 bases, with 7 bases lying between them. Germline V gene lookup returns CDR1 SGHTA and CDR2 FQGNSA. As DNA, the CDR3 is TGTGCCAGCAGCTTAGGGTCAGCCTATGGCTACACCTTC. It yields the protein CASSLGSAYGYTF. Looking up the rest from reference TRBV7-2 and TRBJ1-2 gives the full variable domain: GAGVSQSPSNKVTEKGKDVELRCDPISGHTALYWYRQSLGQGLEFLIYFQGNSAPDKSGLPSDRFSAERTGGSVSTLTIQRTQQEDSAVYLCASSLGSAYGYTFGSGTRLTVV.

This sequence joins TRBV6-2 or TRBV6-3 and TRBJ1-5; D is ambiguous. V shed 3 bases and J shed 5 bases, with 14 bases lying between them. Per germline, CDR1 MNHEY and CDR2 SVGEGT. The CDR3 totals 15 residues. CDR3: CASSYMAVIDQPQHF. CDR3 sequence (DNA): TGTGCCAGCAGTTATATGGCAGTGATCGATCAGCCCCAGCATTTT.

This clone appeared a single time. The chain couples TRBV6-5 to TRBJ1-4; 8 positions agree with TRBD1. Losses at the gene ends were 6 bases for V and 9 bases for J; bases not matched to a gene: 9. Germline values: CDR1 MNHEY, CDR2 SVGAGI. The CDR3 length is 14 residues. The CDR3 sequence is CASSPDRGTQKLFF. DNA for the CDR3: TGTGCCAGCAGCCCAGACAGGGGCACCCAAAAACTGTTTTTT.

V is TRBV5-1 and J is TRBJ1-1; D call uncertain. V was trimmed by 0 bases and J by 1 base, leaving 7 bases between them. Germline CDR1 SGHRS, CDR2 YFSETQ. The CDR3 extends over 14 amino acids. The CDR3 sequence: CASSLEVGNTEAFF. For the CDR3, the DNA is TGCGCCAGCAGCTTGGAAGTGGGGAACACTGAAGCTTTCTTT.

The chain joins TRBV3-1 (or the pseudogene TRBV3-2) to TRBJ2-5, with D perhaps TRBD2 (5 bases). The CDR3 extends over 12 amino acids. The V and J ends lost 5 bases and 5 bases respectively, with 9 bases between them. Germline V CDR1 and CDR2: LGHDT, YNNKEL (reference sequence). CDR3: CASSSREETQYF. The CDR3 nucleotides read TGTGCCAGCAGCTCGAGGGAGGAGACCCAGTACTTC.

V is TRBV7-2 and J is TRBJ1-2; TRBD1 matches at 7 bases. V dropped 5 bases and J dropped 2; count of bases not matched to a gene: 17. In germline, CDR1 is SGHTA, CDR2 FQGNSA. The CDR3 is 18 amino acids. The chain's CDR3 is CASSPSWDSPTLNYGYTF. As DNA, the CDR3 is TGTGCCAGCAGCCCCTCTTGGGACAGCCCTACCTTAAACTATGGCTACACCTTC.

CDR3 sequence: CASSQEPGSTEAFF. In nucleotides, the CDR3 is TGTGCCAGCAGCCAAGAACCAGGGTCCACTGAAGCTTTCTTT. The chain employs TRBV3-1 (or the pseudogene TRBV3-2) and TRBJ1-1, with D perhaps matching TRBD1 (5 bases). From germline, CDR1 is LGHDT and CDR2 YNNKEL (reference sequence). The CDR3 is 14 residues long. V dropped 0 bases and J dropped 4 bases, with 9 bases sitting between them.

V usage is TRBV28 and J usage is TRBJ1-6; 12 positions match TRBD1. Unmatched junction bases numbered 17, after V lost 6 bases and J lost 8 bases. The germline CDR1 and CDR2 sequences are MDHEN and SYDVKM. CDR3 length equals 19 residues. CDR3 sequence (DNA): TGTGCCAGCAGCTCTGGGACAGGGGGCTTCTTTCTGGTTGATTCACCCCTCCACTTT. Translation gives CASSSGTGGFFLVDSPLHF.

V is TRBV6-2 or TRBV6-3 and J is TRBJ2-7; D is perhaps TRBD1 (5 bases). The germline V gene has CDR1 MNHEY and CDR2 SVGEGT. This CDR3 is 17 amino acids long. The ends were cut back, 2 bases at V and 0 bases at J, with 17 bases in the middle. The CDR3 loop is CASSYPSQGRSSYEQYF. The CDR3 nucleotides are TGTGCCAGCAGTTACCCAAGTCAGGGCCGATCCTCCTACGAGCAGTACTTC.

The chain employs TRBV19 and TRBJ1-3; D not resolved. CDR1 is LNHDA, CDR2 SQIVND, per germline (reference sequence). Trimming stripped 6 bases from V and 0 bases from J, with 12 bases between. The length of the CDR3 is 15 residues. CDR3 in amino acids: CASSQLASSGNTIYF. The DNA for the CDR3 is TGTGCCAGTAGCCAATTAGCCAGCTCTGGAAACACCATATATTTT.

V gene TRBV18 combines with J gene TRBJ2-4, with TRBD1 identical over 7 bases. This CDR3 comprises 15 residues. With 2 bases clipped from V and 8 bases from J, the junction kept 9 bases outside the gene matches. The germline V gene has CDR1 KGHSH and CDR2 LQKENI. CDR3 nucleotides: TGTGCCAGCTCACCATTCCGGGACCAGGGGGACATTCAGTACTTC. It is translated as CASSPFRDQGDIQYF.

V and J are TRBV7-8 and TRBJ1-6; D is ambiguous. The germline V gene has CDR1 SGHVS and CDR2 FQNEAQ. The CDR3 has 13 residues. V dropped 9 bases and J dropped 3 bases, with 9 bases sitting between them. The CDR3: CASQPNYNSPLHF. The CDR3 DNA is TGTGCCAGTCAACCTAACTATAATTCACCCCTCCACTTT.

The rearrangement links TRBV19 to TRBJ2-7; D is tentatively TRBD1 or TRBD2 (6 bases each). The germline V and J ends were trimmed by 5 bases and 1 base, with 15 bases remaining between them. Germline CDR1 is LNHDA and CDR2 is SQIVND (reference sequence). CDR3 length equals 15 residues. CDR3 DNA: TGTGCCAGTAGTCCTTTGGGGGGCCTGTCCTACGAGCAGTACTTC. Protein product: CASSPLGGLSYEQYF.

The chain employs TRBV28 and TRBJ1-2, with 8 nucleotides matching TRBD1. CDR3 length: 17 residues. Trimming removed 6 bases from V and 1 base from J; junction bases left unmatched: 13. Germline assignment: CDR1 MDHEN and CDR2 SYDVKM. In DNA form, the CDR3 reads TGTGCCAGCAGCCTCCCCCGACAGGGGATGGGTAACTATGGCTACACCTTC. Its translation is CASSLPRQGMGNYGYTF.

In DNA, the CDR3 is TGCAGCGTTGAGGATCCGGGACAGGGACCCTACGAGCAGTACTTC. Translating it yields CSVEDPGQGPYEQYF. V usage is TRBV29-1 and J usage is TRBJ2-7, with TRBD1 matching 9 bases. The CDR3 totals 15 residues. Germline CDR1 SQVTM, CDR2 ANQGSEA. Germline trimming cut 3 bases from V and 2 bases from J; bases unmatched to any gene: 8.

The chain carries TRBV27 and TRBJ1-5; a weak D match, TRBD1 (5 bases). CDR3 length: 16 amino acids. Germline CDR1 and CDR2: MNHEY and SMNVEV (reference sequence). With 6 bases removed from V and 6 bases from J, the gap between germline ends came to 21 bases. The CDR3 DNA is TGTGCCAGCAGCCCACGGGGCAGGGTATTTGGTCAGCCCCAGCATTTT. Translation: CASSPRGRVFGQPQHF.

This clone has only a few counts. V gene TRBV7-2 combines with J gene TRBJ2-3; 11 nucleotides line up with TRBD2. Germline V gene sequence: CDR1 SGHTA, CDR2 FQGNSA. The J segment lost 3 bases and the V segment lost 6 bases, leaving 8 bases of the junction unmatched. This CDR3 region has 16 residues. The DNA of the CDR3 is TGTGCCAGCAGACCTTGGACTAGCGGGTGGACAGATACGCAGTATTTT. Translation: CASRPWTSGWTDTQYF.

This clone was found once. The rearrangement uses TRBV7-3 and TRBJ2-3; TRBD1 matches at 12 bases. J lost 4 bases, V lost 7 bases, and 6 bases had no gene match. The CDR3 covers 15 residues. Germline CDR1 reads SGHTA; CDR2 reads FQGTGA. The CDR3 region has the DNA TGTGCCAGCACTCCGGGACAGGGGGCATCAGATACGCAGTATTTT. This sequence encodes CASTPGQGASDTQYF.

The V gene is TRBV2, the J gene TRBJ1-2; tentative D call: TRBD1 (6 bases). V was pared by 2 bases and J by 4 bases, with 11 bases between. Germline assignment: CDR1 SNHLY and CDR2 FYNNEI. CDR3 length: 14 residues. CDR3 residues: CASSERQGSYGYTF. The CDR3 coding sequence is TGTGCCAGCAGTGAACGGCAGGGGAGCTATGGCTACACCTTC.

In this sample, this clone turned up once. The J gene is TRBJ1-4, the V gene TRBV5-6, with D unresolved. The CDR3 is 17 residues long. The germline CDR1 and CDR2 sequences are SGHDT and YYEEEE. With 2 bases removed from V and 0 bases from J, the gap between germline ends came to 14 bases. The CDR3 here is CASSFLGLGATNEKLFF. DNA for the CDR3: TGTGCCAGCAGCTTTCTGGGCCTCGGGGCAACTAATGAAAAACTGTTTTTT.